This T cell receptor beta chain was sequenced during a study of response to subunit inactivated influenza vaccine. Findings of the study overall: After each seasonal influenza vaccination, few new T cells are recruited, the authors suggested.

This CDR3 spans 14 amino acids. Trimming removed 6 bases from V and 7 bases from J, with 16 bases in between. Points on this clonotype: Antigen unknown.

TCRdb redid the calling of the RT-PCR reads with MiXCR, one entry per CDR3 protein. The sample consists of under 550,000 distinct CDR3 sequences, around 8% of them appearing once. This chain links TRBV12-3 or TRBV12-4 with TRBJ1-5, with D perhaps TRBD1 (6 bases). The sample consisted of PBMCs from blood, taken less than 30 months after vaccination. The clonotype originates from a man between 50 and 70 years old who received an inactivated influenza vaccine. CDR3 bases: TGTGCCAGCAGGGGTTCAGGGAGGGGGCAGCCCCAGCATTTT. Translation: CASRGSGRGQPQHF.